The following is a T cell receptor (beta chain) sequence with its context. Its binding antigen is unknown. It has no much larger one-base neighbor in the sample; base qualities were not kept. This sample was taken from a study of technical replicates of blood from several donors (dated by TCRdb to the late 2010s). The library came from the immunoSEQ multiplex PCR assay. Imported from immuneACCESS, the table was reduced by TCRdb to in-frame sequences with V and J called. These copies leave out some clones; in studies compared against another copy, an unresolved V gene accounts for under half, and the cause of the remainder is not known. This sample holds roughly 80,000 clones; about 94% were observed only once. 0.38% of the sample belongs to the ten largest clones. The sequenced sample consisted of T cells isolated from PBMCs. The sequence was obtained from a human donor in good health.

The encoded CDR3 is CAWTGGYEQYF. The DNA sequence is as follows: TGTGCCTGGACAGGGGGCTACGAGCAGTACTTC. This chain joins TRBV30 to TRBJ2-7, with TRBD1 identical over 7 junction bases. From V the trimming removes 4 bases and from J it removes 3 bases, while the gene matches leave 0 bases of the junction unaccounted for. The CDR3, from cysteine to phenylalanine, totals 11 residues. CDR3 DNA is the only sequence kept; it has 33 bases, read in frame from the first base. Per the germline V gene (reference sequence), GTSNPN is the CDR1 and SVGIG is the CDR2.